Here is one T cell receptor (beta chain) with its context. The antigen is unknown. The data originate from a study of cytomegalovirus exposure and HLA in healthy donors. Across the whole study: The approximately 130 validation repertoires matched the roughly 670 first-cohort repertoires in platform, a later analysis reported. General study points: Most TCR sequences were rare, but some public TCRs occurred in many donors. The tendency of first-cohort TCR clusters to co-occur in the 120 or so validation repertoires was the finding of a later analysis.

Some clones are missing from TCRdb's copy, which holds only in-frame ones; the method was immunoSEQ multiplex PCR. The sample contains over 85,000 clones, 80% to 85% of which appear only once. Germline V CDR1 and CDR2: MNHEY, SVGAGI. V was clipped by 6 bases and J by 2 bases; unmatched bases: 2. The CDR3 length is 13 residues. The V call is TRBV6-5, the J call TRBJ2-7, with 9 bases that match TRBD1. Sequencing was done on a sample of PBMCs. This TCR was sampled from a woman aged 18-29 years in good health and CMV-seropositive. The CDR3 region is CASRGTGPYEQYF. The CDR3 bases are TGTGCCAGCAGGGGGACAGGGCCCTACGAGCAGTACTTC.